One sample yielded the 21 T cell receptor beta chains listed below, sequenced in a study of blood T cell repertoires in COVID-19. This table comes from immunoSEQ multiplex PCR, and its TCRdb copy is limited to in-frame clones, with some not included. Of about 70,000 clones listed, 80% to 90% were seen once; the top ten hold 20% to 25%. The sample was peripheral blood. The source is a woman aged 70-85 years with acute or convalescent COVID-19.

This rearrangement joins TRBV7-9 to TRBJ1-5; TRBD1 might be the D (5 bases). The CDR3 loop spans 15 amino acids. CDR1 is SEHNR and CDR2 is FQNEAQ in the germline V gene (reference sequence). The V gene lost 1 base and the J gene lost 6 bases, with 13 bases spanning the gap. The CDR3 DNA is TGTGCCAGCAGCTTAGGGGGCGGATACGGTCAGCCCCAGCATTTT. Translated: CASSLGGGYGQPQHF.

V gene TRBV7-7 combines with J gene TRBJ2-2; 8 positions match TRBD2. Unmatched junction bases numbered 8, after V lost 6 bases and J lost 5 bases. Looked up from germline, CDR1 is SSHAT and CDR2 is FNYEAQ (reference sequence). The CDR3 totals 15 residues. The CDR3 is CASRDSGSGTGELFF. CDR3 in DNA: TGTGCCAGCAGAGACAGCGGGAGTGGTACCGGGGAGCTGTTTTTT.

The chain joins TRBV12-3 or TRBV12-4 to TRBJ2-7; D might be TRBD1 (6 bases). This CDR3 has 13 amino acids. V gave up 7 bases and J gave up 1 base, with 11 bases separating them. Written as DNA, the CDR3 is TGTGCCAGCACCTCGACAGGTTCCTACGAGCAGTACTTC. Amino acids: CASTSTGSYEQYF.

The chain has TRBV27 and TRBJ2-5; TRBD1 agrees at 8 bases. Looked up from germline, CDR1 is MNHEY and CDR2 is SMNVEV (reference sequence). CDR3 length: 16 amino acids. Trimming removed 0 bases from V and 5 bases from J; junction bases left unmatched: 8. The CDR3, as DNA: TGTGCCAGCAGTTTATCGATGAACAGGGGGTCCGAGACCCAGTACTTC. As protein: CASSLSMNRGSETQYF.

This chain uses TRBV7-3 with TRBJ2-1, with D unresolved. The CDR3 has 11 residues. CDR1 is SGHTA, CDR2 FQGTGA, per germline. V shed 5 bases and J shed 6 bases, with 5 bases lying between them. CDR3 protein: CASSHSNEQFF. CDR3 in DNA: TGTGCCAGCAGCCATAGCAATGAGCAGTTCTTC. Based on the CDR3 plus reference TRBV7-3 and TRBJ2-1, the full variable domain is GAGVSQTPSNKVTEKGKYVELRCDPISGHTALYWYRQSLGQGPEFLIYFQGTGAADDSGLPNDRFFAVRPEGSVSTLKIQRTERGDSAVYLCASSHSNEQFFGPGTRLTVL.

Here the CDR3 reads CSAGDYSYEQYF. The CDR3 nucleotides are TGCAGCGCCGGGGACTACTCCTACGAGCAGTACTTC. The chain links TRBV29-1 to TRBJ2-7; 7 bases agree with TRBD2. Unmatched junction bases numbered 3, after V lost 7 bases and J lost 0 bases. The length of the CDR3 is 12 residues. Looked up from germline, CDR1 is SQVTM and CDR2 is ANQGSEA.

CDR3 in DNA: TGTGCCAGCAGTATATATCAGCCCCAGCATTTT. As protein: CASSIYQPQHF. This chain connects TRBV2 to TRBJ1-5; no definite D call. CDR1 is SNHLY, CDR2 FYNNEI, per germline. The CDR3 length is 11 residues. V was trimmed by 5 bases and J by 5 bases, leaving 4 bases between them.

The V call is TRBV28, the J call TRBJ2-3, with TRBD1 identical over 12 bases. The CDR3 covers 17 residues. Germline CDR1 MDHEN, CDR2 SYDVKM. With 6 bases clipped from V and 3 bases from J, the junction kept 10 bases outside the gene matches. CDR3 region: CASSTLPGQGATDTQYF. DNA for the CDR3: TGTGCCAGCAGCACCCTCCCGGGACAGGGGGCGACAGATACGCAGTATTTT.

The chain employs TRBV11-2 and TRBJ1-1; 8 nucleotides match TRBD1. Germline values: CDR1 SGHAT, CDR2 FQNNGV. The length of the CDR3 is 14 residues. V lost 5 bases and J lost 4; bases outside the gene matches: 6. The CDR3 spells CASSRDRGSTEAFF. DNA for the CDR3: TGTGCCAGCAGCCGAGACAGGGGTAGCACTGAAGCTTTCTTT.

The chain combines TRBV2 with TRBJ2-5; 8 nucleotides agree with TRBD2. V gave up 7 bases and J gave up 2 bases; unmatched junction bases: 18. The germline CDR1 and CDR2 sequences are SNHLY and FYNNEI. This CDR3 contains 18 residues. CDR3 loop: CASTSGSSSPITQETQYF. For the CDR3, the DNA is TGTGCCAGCACAAGCGGGAGTTCGTCTCCAATAACTCAAGAGACCCAGTACTTC.

The rearrangement uses TRBV5-1 and TRBJ2-1; D is possibly TRBD2 (6 bases). Trimming stripped 7 bases from V and 0 bases from J, with 14 bases between. CDR1 and CDR2 (germline): SGHRS, YFSETQ. This CDR3 region has 15 residues. CDR3: CASGGAGNSYNEQFF. CDR3 sequence (DNA): TGCGCCAGCGGAGGAGCGGGTAACTCCTACAATGAGCAGTTCTTC.

The chain links TRBV28 to TRBJ1-2; D ambiguous. This CDR3 region has 11 residues. V dropped 5 bases and J dropped 3 bases, with 4 bases sitting between them. Looked up from germline, CDR1 is MDHEN and CDR2 is SYDVKM. CDR3 nucleotides: TGTGCCAGCAGTCAGTACTATGGCTACACCTTC. Protein sequence: CASSQYYGYTF.

V is TRBV28 and J is TRBJ1-4; TRBD1 matches 7 bases. The V gene's germline CDR1 is MDHEN and CDR2 SYDVKM. This CDR3 region has 12 residues. V dropped 3 bases and J dropped 11; count of bases not matched to a gene: 3. CDR3 sequence: CASSLWDSKLFF. CDR3 sequence (DNA): TGTGCCAGCAGTTTGTGGGACAGCAAACTGTTTTTT.

The gene calls are TRBV6-5 and TRBJ2-7; TRBD2 might be the D (7 bases). V dropped 8 bases and J dropped 2 bases, with 19 bases sitting between them. CDR1 and CDR2 (germline): MNHEY, SVGAGI. The CDR3 spans 15 residues. CDR3 bases: TGTGCCAGCGGGGGGGGCGGGAGCCGCACCTACGAGCAGTACTTC. This translates into CASGGGGSRTYEQYF.

The V call is TRBV10-3, the J call TRBJ2-5; TRBD2 matches at 14 bases. V was pared by 10 bases and J by 4 bases, with 5 bases of the junction left unmatched. This CDR3 has 14 residues. Germline lookup yields CDR1 ENHRY and CDR2 SYGVKD. CDR3 in DNA: TGTGCCAGCGGGACTAGCGGGGGTACAGAGACCCAGTACTTC. This gives the protein CASGTSGGTETQYF.

The chain links TRBV10-2 to TRBJ2-1; TRBD2 matches at 10 bases. CDR1 is WSHSY and CDR2 is SAAADI in the germline V gene. The junction had 7 bases not matched to a gene; V was cut back by 7 bases and J by 7 bases. The CDR3 covers 14 residues. The CDR3 here is CASKIAGGGNEQFF. In DNA form, the CDR3 reads TGCGCCAGCAAAATAGCGGGAGGAGGTAATGAGCAGTTCTTC.

This chain joins TRBV18 and TRBJ2-1; 9 bases are shared with TRBD2. Per the germline V gene, CDR1 is KGHSH and CDR2 is LQKENI. V lost 5 bases, J lost 10 bases, and 12 bases stayed unmatched. The CDR3 is 15 amino acids. The CDR3 loop is CASSSPGREGGEQFF. The CDR3 DNA reads as TGTGCCAGCTCATCCCCGGGGCGGGAGGGAGGAGAGCAGTTCTTC.

The chain uses TRBV28 and TRBJ1-5; tentative D call: TRBD1 (5 bases). The germline V gene has CDR1 MDHEN and CDR2 SYDVKM. CDR3 length: 15 residues. Trimming cost V 5 bases and J 5 bases, with 16 bases left between them. CDR3 coding DNA: TGTGCCAGCAGTCCTGCAGGGCCAGCACATCAGCCCCAGCATTTT. Translation gives CASSPAGPAHQPQHF.

The V and J genes are TRBV27 and TRBJ1-5; D uncertain. The CDR3 runs 15 residues. The V gene's germline CDR1 is MNHEY and CDR2 SMNVEV (reference sequence). V was trimmed by 3 bases and J by 5 bases, leaving 14 bases between them. CDR3 protein: CASSFFDGRHQPQHF. As DNA, the CDR3 is TGTGCCAGCAGTTTCTTCGACGGGAGACATCAGCCCCAGCATTTT.

V and J are TRBV27 and TRBJ2-7, with 12 bases matching TRBD2. CDR3 length: 15 amino acids. CDR1 MNHEY and CDR2 SMNVEV come from the germline V gene (reference sequence). With 6 bases clipped from V and 5 bases from J, the junction kept 8 bases outside the gene matches. CDR3 sequence: CASRYLAGGFHEQYF. The CDR3 DNA reads as TGTGCCAGCAGATATCTAGCGGGAGGGTTCCACGAGCAGTACTTC.

The chain links TRBV5-4 to TRBJ2-7, with TRBD2 matching 12 bases. V shed 4 bases and J 4 bases; nucleotides not matched to a gene: 3. The CDR3 covers 14 residues. CDR1 is SGHNT, CDR2 YYREEE, per germline (reference sequence). The CDR3 DNA reads TGTGCCAGCAGCCAGGGGACTAGCGGGTACGAGCAGTACTTC. Protein: CASSQGTSGYEQYF.